This TCR beta chain was sequenced in a study of immune evolution from preneoplasia to lung adenocarcinoma. Of note for this clone: Its antigen is as yet unknown.

Study findings and constraints: Normal lung had highest clonality; later lesions appeared denser, more diverse.

This CDR3 has 15 amino acids. Germline V gene lookup returns CDR1 MGHRA and CDR2 YSYEKL. V lost 0 bases and J 5 bases, leaving 11 bases between the germline ends. Some clones are missing from TCRdb's copy, which holds only in-frame ones; the method was immunoSEQ multiplex PCR. In the table there are some 5,000 clones, roughly 82% of which are singletons. The sequenced sample consisted of FFPE lung adenocarcinoma in situ tissue. The chain couples TRBV4-1 to TRBJ1-5, with a weak D call TRBD1 (5 bases). This receptor was taken from a person aged 65-85 years with lung adenocarcinoma. CDR3 protein: CASSQDWGGYQPQHF. CDR3 in DNA: TGCGCCAGCAGCCAAGATTGGGGGGGGTATCAGCCCCAGCATTTT.